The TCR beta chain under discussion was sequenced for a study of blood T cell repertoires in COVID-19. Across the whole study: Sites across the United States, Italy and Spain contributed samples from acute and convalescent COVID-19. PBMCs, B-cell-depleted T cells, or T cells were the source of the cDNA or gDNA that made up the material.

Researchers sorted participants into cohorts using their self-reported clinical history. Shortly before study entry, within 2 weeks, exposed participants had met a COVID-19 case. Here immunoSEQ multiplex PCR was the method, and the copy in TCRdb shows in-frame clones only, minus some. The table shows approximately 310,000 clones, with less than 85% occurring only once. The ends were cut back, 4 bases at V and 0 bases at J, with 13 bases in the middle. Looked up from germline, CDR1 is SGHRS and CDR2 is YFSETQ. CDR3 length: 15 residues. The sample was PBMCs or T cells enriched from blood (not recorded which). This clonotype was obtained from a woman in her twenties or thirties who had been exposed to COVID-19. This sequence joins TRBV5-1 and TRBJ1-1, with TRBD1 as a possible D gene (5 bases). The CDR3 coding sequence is TGCGCCAGCAGCACAGAGACAGACATGAACACTGAAGCTTTCTTT. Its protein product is CASSTETDMNTEAFF.